The entry below gives a single TCR beta chain sequence along with its context. Its antigen is unidentified. This record belongs to a study of T cell repertoires in cytomegalovirus infection. Study summary: Indications came from public TCR beta signatures; they pointed to CMV infection and to a matching HLA type. Broader study findings: Totalled public TCR beta family frequency picked out people who carried CMV plus the relevant HLA.

From the reads, TCRdb called clonotypes with MiXCR, one entry per CDR3 protein. Here the sample spans about 100,000 distinct CDR3 sequences, less than 25% being singletons. The length of the CDR3 is 14 residues. Germline assignment: CDR1 LNHDA and CDR2 SQIVND (reference sequence). Between the trimmed V and J ends, which lost 3 bases and 6 bases, there was a span of 14 bases. The gene calls are TRBV19 and TRBJ1-2; D perhaps matches TRBD1 (5 bases). Sequenced input: CD8+ T cells from PBMCs. The sequence was obtained from a human donor in good health (CMV status not recorded). Some clones in this sample may be carry-over from other donors' samples. CDR3 DNA sequence: TGTGCCAGTAGTATCCTAACAGGCGTTGATGGCTACACCTTC. It yields the protein CASSILTGVDGYTF. The full variable domain, completed using reference TRBV19 and TRBJ1-2, is DGGITQSPKYLFRKEGQNVTLSCEQNLNHDAMYWYRQDPGQGLRLIYYSQIVNDFQKGDIAEGYSVSREKKESFPLTVTSAQKNPTAFYLCASSILTGVDGYTFGSGTRLTVV.